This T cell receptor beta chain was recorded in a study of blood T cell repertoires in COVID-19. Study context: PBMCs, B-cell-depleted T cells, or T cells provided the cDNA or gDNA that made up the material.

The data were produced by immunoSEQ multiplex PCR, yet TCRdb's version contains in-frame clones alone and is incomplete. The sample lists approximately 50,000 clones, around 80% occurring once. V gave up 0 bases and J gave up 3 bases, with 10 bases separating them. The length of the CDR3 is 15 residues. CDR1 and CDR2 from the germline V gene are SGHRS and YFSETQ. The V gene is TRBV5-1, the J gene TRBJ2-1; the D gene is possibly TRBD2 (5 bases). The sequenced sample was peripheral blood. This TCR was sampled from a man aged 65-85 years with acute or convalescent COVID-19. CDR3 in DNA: TGCGCCAGCAGCTTGGTTAGCGAGAGCTACAATGAGCAGTTCTTC. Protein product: CASSLVSESYNEQFF.